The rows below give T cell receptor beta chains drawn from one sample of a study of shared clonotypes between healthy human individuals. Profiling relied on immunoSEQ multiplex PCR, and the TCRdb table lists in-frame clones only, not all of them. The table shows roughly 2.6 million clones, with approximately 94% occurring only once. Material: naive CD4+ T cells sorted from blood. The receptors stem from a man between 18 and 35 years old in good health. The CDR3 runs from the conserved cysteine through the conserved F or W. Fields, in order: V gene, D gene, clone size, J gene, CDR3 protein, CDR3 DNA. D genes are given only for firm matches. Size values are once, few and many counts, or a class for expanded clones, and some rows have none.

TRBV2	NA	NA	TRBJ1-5	CASSDIWTRQPQHF	TGTGCCAGCAGTGATATATGGACCAGGCAGCCCCAGCATTTT
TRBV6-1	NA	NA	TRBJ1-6	CATRQGVNSPLHF	TGTGCCACCAGGCAGGGAGTGAACTCACCCCTCCACTTT
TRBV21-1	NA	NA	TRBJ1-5	CASSKDGGQGRQPQHF	TGTGCCAGCAGCAAAGATGGGGGACAGGGGCGTCAGCCCCAGCATTTT
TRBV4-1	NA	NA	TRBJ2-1	CASSLRGLANNEQFF	TGCGCCAGCAGCCTAAGGGGACTGGCGAACAATGAGCAGTTCTTC
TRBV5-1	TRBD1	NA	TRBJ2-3	CASSLTGVGEDTQYF	TGCGCCAGCAGCTTGACAGGGGTGGGTGAGGATACGCAGTATTTT
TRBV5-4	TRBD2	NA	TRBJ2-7	CASSLGLAGPYEQYF	TGTGCCAGCAGCTTGGGACTAGCCGGTCCGTACGAGCAGTACTTC
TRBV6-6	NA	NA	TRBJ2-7	CASSYQGQGPYEQYF	TGTGCCAGCAGTTACCAGGGGCAGGGCCCCTACGAGCAGTACTTC
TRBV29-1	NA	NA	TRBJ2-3	CSVEGRVTDTQYF	TGCAGCGTTGAGGGCAGGGTCACAGATACGCAGTATTTT
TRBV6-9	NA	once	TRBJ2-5	CATTLGGTVGETQYF	TGTGCCACCACATTAGGGGGGACAGTTGGAGAGACCCAGTACTTC
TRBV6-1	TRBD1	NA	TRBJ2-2	CATRQGATGELFF	TGTGCCACCCGACAGGGGGCCACCGGGGAGCTGTTTTTT
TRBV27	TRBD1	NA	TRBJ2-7	CASSLFPGQGNEQYF	TGTGCCAGCAGTTTATTCCCGGGACAGGGGAACGAGCAGTACTTC
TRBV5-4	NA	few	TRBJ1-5	CASSADPTQPQHF	TGTGCCAGCAGCGCGGATCCCACTCAGCCCCAGCATTTT
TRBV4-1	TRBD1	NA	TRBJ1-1	CASSQDHSGTGDPGTEAFF	TGCGCCAGCAGCCAAGATCACTCCGGGACAGGGGACCCGGGCACTGAAGCTTTCTTT
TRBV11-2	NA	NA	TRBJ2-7	CASSREGRYEQYF	TGTGCCAGCAGCCGCGAGGGGCGGTACGAGCAGTACTTC
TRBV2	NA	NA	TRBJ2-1	CASKATGPKFF	TGTGCCAGCAAGGCGACAGGCCCAAAGTTCTTC
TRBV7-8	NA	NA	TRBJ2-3	CASSFGTSVDTQYF	TGTGCCAGCAGCTTCGGGACCTCCGTGGATACGCAGTATTTT
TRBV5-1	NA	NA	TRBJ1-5	CASSLGPDQPQHF	TGCGCCAGCAGCTTGGGGCCCGATCAGCCCCAGCATTTT
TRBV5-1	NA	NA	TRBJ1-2	CASSLDGSNYGYTF	TGCGCCAGCAGCTTGGACGGCTCTAACTATGGCTACACCTTC
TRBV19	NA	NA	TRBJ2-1	CASSQGSYNEQFF	TGTGCCAGTAGCCAGGGGTCCTACAATGAGCAGTTCTTC
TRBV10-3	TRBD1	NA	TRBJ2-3	CAISESDRATDTQYF	TGTGCCATCAGTGAGTCGGACAGGGCGACAGATACGCAGTATTTT
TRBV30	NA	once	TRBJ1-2	CAWKGYSNYGYTF	TGTGCCTGGAAGGGCTATTCTAACTATGGCTACACCTTC
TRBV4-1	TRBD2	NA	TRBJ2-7	CASSRSTSGTYEQYF	TGCGCCAGCAGCCGGTCGACTAGCGGGACCTACGAGCAGTACTTC
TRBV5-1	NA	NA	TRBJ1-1	CASSLAATEGTEAFF	TGCGCCAGCAGCTTGGCCGCGACCGAGGGAACTGAAGCTTTCTTT